This T cell receptor beta chain was documented in a study of cytomegalovirus exposure and HLA in healthy donors. Study-level findings and limits: Usually a TCR sequence was rare, but some public TCRs were found in many donors.

Profiling relied on immunoSEQ multiplex PCR, and the TCRdb table lists in-frame clones only, not all of them. The sample holds roughly 280,000 clones; 86% are singletons and the top ten take 0.9% to 1.1%. To note about this clone: As yet, its antigen is unknown.

V shed 1 base and J shed 5 bases, with 9 bases lying between them. The germline gives CDR1 MDHEN, CDR2 SYDVKM. The CDR3 extends over 13 amino acids. Sequenced: PBMCs. The receptor's source is a woman in her late teens or twenties in good health and CMV-seronegative. The chain employs TRBV28 and TRBJ2-7; D uncertain. Written as DNA, the CDR3 is TGTGCCAGCAGTTTATCGGAGATCCACGAGCAGTACTTC. The encoded protein is CASSLSEIHEQYF. Full variable domain (rest looked up from reference TRBV28 and TRBJ2-7): DVKVTQSSRYLVKRTGEKVFLECVQDMDHENMFWYRQDPGLGLRLIYFSYDVKMKEKGDIPEGYSVSREKKERFSLILESASTNQTSMYLCASSLSEIHEQYFGPGTRLTVT.